These 9 T cell receptor beta chains originate from one sample sequenced in a study of blood T cell repertoires in COVID-19. TCRdb keeps only in-frame clones here, not all; method: immunoSEQ multiplex PCR. Of fewer than 400,000 clones listed, about four fifths are singletons. The sequencing sample was made of peripheral blood. These receptors were obtained from a man aged 25 to 40 with active or convalescent COVID-19.

A note on this clone: Compared with germline, one end of the junction differs, possibly owing to a read error. V usage is TRBV30 and J usage is TRBJ2-1; TRBD1 is a possible D gene (5 bases). The CDR3 is made up of 13 amino acids. Germline CDR1 reads GTSNPN; CDR2 reads SVGIG (reference sequence). The CDR3 sequence is CAWKQERYSEQFF. The CDR3 DNA follows: TGTGCCTGGAAACAGGAGCGATACAGTGAGCAGTTCTTC.

This clone was counted only a few times. This chain uses TRBV3-1 (or the pseudogene TRBV3-2) with TRBJ1-4, with a weak D call TRBD1 (5 bases). The germline gives CDR1 LGHDT, CDR2 YNNKEL (reference sequence). The CDR3 covers 15 residues. V was clipped by 3 bases and J by 7 bases, with 15 bases between them. CDR3 DNA: TGTGCCAGCAGCCATTCCGGTCGGGGGGGTGAAAAACTGTTTTTT. Its translation: CASSHSGRGGEKLFF.

The chain couples TRBV24-1 to TRBJ2-3, with a possible D match to TRBD1 (8 bases). Germline V lookup: CDR1 KGHDR, CDR2 SFDVKD. With 6 bases removed from V and 5 bases from J, the gap between germline ends came to 26 bases. CDR3 length equals 18 residues. CDR3 sequence (DNA): TGTGCCACCAGTTCCCCCGGGGGGCAGGGGGCGGCCATAGATACGCAGTATTTT. Encoded protein: CATSSPGGQGAAIDTQYF.

The chain links TRBV9 to TRBJ2-3; D gene ambiguous. V shed 4 bases and J shed 2 bases, with 14 bases lying between them. In germline, CDR1 is SGDLS, CDR2 YYNGEE. CDR3 size: 15 residues. The CDR3 region is CASSPYNLATDTQYF. The DNA of the CDR3 is TGTGCCAGCAGCCCTTACAACCTGGCCACAGATACGCAGTATTTT.

This chain links TRBV2 with TRBJ1-6; TRBD1 aligns across 7 bases. V lost 8 bases, J lost 16 bases, and 17 bases stayed unmatched. The V gene's germline CDR1 is SNHLY and CDR2 FYNNEI. The CDR3 extends over 14 amino acids. The CDR3 spells CASGRQGVFQMLHF. In nucleotides, the CDR3 is TGTGCCAGCGGAAGACAGGGAGTTTTTCAGATGCTCCACTTT.

CDR3 sequence: CASSLLGVANTEAFF. For the CDR3, the DNA is TGTGCCAGCAGTTTACTCGGGGTTGCGAACACTGAAGCTTTCTTT. The chain uses TRBV27 and TRBJ1-1, with D unresolved. Germline-derived CDR1 and CDR2 are MNHEY and SMNVEV (reference sequence). The CDR3 has 15 amino acids. Trimming pared 2 bases from V and 1 base from J, leaving 11 bases between.

The rearrangement uses TRBV7-9 and TRBJ2-7, with a possible D match to TRBD2 (7 bases). V lost 5 bases, J lost 3 bases, and 20 bases lay in between. The germline CDR1 and CDR2 sequences are SEHNR and FQNEAQ (reference sequence). CDR3 length equals 16 residues. In DNA form, the CDR3 reads TGTGCCAGCAGCCGAGGCGGGGGACAATACAACTACGAGCAGTACTTC. It encodes CASSRGGGQYNYEQYF. The full variable domain, its missing parts supplied by reference TRBV7-9 and TRBJ2-7, is DTGVSQNPRHKITKRGQNVTFRCDPISEHNRLYWYRQTLGQGPEFLTYFQNEAQLEKSRLLSDRFSAERPKGSFSTLEIQRTEQGDSAMYLCASSRGGGQYNYEQYFGPGTRLTVT.

V usage is TRBV24-1 and J usage is TRBJ2-7, with D possibly being TRBD2 (7 bases). The CDR3 covers 19 residues. V was shortened by 2 bases and J by 3 bases, with 25 bases between the two germline ends. The V gene's germline CDR1 is KGHDR and CDR2 SFDVKD. CDR3 amino acids: CATSDSPGGRKPPGYEQYF. The CDR3 DNA is TGTGCCACCAGTGATTCGCCCGGGGGGCGGAAGCCGCCCGGCTACGAGCAGTACTTC.

The rearrangement links TRBV2 to TRBJ2-1; the D is unclear. V lost 3 bases and J lost 4, with 10 bases in between. Germline values: CDR1 SNHLY, CDR2 FYNNEI. The CDR3 covers 14 residues. This CDR3 reads CASSDLARYNEQFF. The CDR3 DNA sequence: TGTGCCAGCAGTGATTTGGCGCGGTACAATGAGCAGTTCTTC.